The rows below give T cell receptor beta chains drawn from one sample of a study of CD8 T cells in Susac syndrome. TCRdb recomputed calls from the immunoSEQ multiplex PCR reads with MiXCR, one row per CDR3 protein. The profile covers some 190,000 distinct CDR3 sequences, with roughly 94% appearing a single time and approximately 0.098% taken by the ten largest. Sequencing was performed on CD4+ T cells from PBMCs. Receptors were obtained from a human donor in good health. Each CDR3 is given with its conserved first and last residue. A D gene is named only where the DNA matches it firmly.

v_gene	j_gene	d_gene	CDR3nt	CDR3aa
TRBV3-1	TRBJ1-2	-	TGTGCCAGCAGCCAAGCAGGGTTTGGCTACACCTTC	CASSQAGFGYTF
TRBV9	TRBJ2-7	-	TGTGCCAGCAGCGTAGAATACGGCAGTAGCTACGAGCAGTACTTC	CASSVEYGSSYEQYF
TRBV27	TRBJ2-7	-	TGTGCCAGCAGTTTAACAGGCGGGACCCTTCTCGAGCAGTACTTC	CASSLTGGTLLEQYF
TRBV21-1	TRBJ2-7	-	TGTGCCAGCAGCGCCCACCGGGACAGAGCCTACGAGCAGTACTTC	CASSAHRDRAYEQYF
TRBV7-2	TRBJ1-5	-	TGTGCCAGCAGCTTCCTGCAGGGAGGTCAGCCCCAGCATTTT	CASSFLQGGQPQHF
TRBV28	TRBJ1-5	-	TGTGCCAGCAAGGTAACCCTCCTCCCCAATCAGCCCCAGCATTTT	CASKVTLLPNQPQHF
TRBV27	TRBJ2-7	-	TGTGCCAGCAGTTTGTCTTTTGGCTACTACGAGCAGTACTTC	CASSLSFGYYEQYF
TRBV25-1	TRBJ1-1	TRBD1	TGTGCCAGCTCAGGGGGGGGAAGTGGCACTGAAGCTTTCTTT	CASSGGGSGTEAFF
TRBV29-1	TRBJ2-7	-	TGCAGCGTAAAAATGACTCGCAGCTCCTACGAGCAGTACTTC	CSVKMTRSSYEQYF
TRBV15	TRBJ2-3	-	TGTGCCACCAGCAGAGATGACTGGGGGGAGAGGGTCAGAGAAGATACGCAGTATTTT	CATSRDDWGERVREDTQYF
TRBV6-6	TRBJ2-7	TRBD1	TGTGCCAGCAGTTCCAGACAGGGAAGCAACGAGCAGTACTTC	CASSSRQGSNEQYF
TRBV29-1	TRBJ1-2	-	TGCAGCGTTGTCAGGGGTGACTATGGCTACACCTTC	CSVVRGDYGYTF
TRBV5-4	TRBJ2-2	TRBD2	TGTGCCAGCAGCGCCGTAGCGGGACGCTCGAACACCGGGGAGCTGTTTTTT	CASSAVAGRSNTGELFF
TRBV25-1	TRBJ2-3	TRBD2	TGTGCCAGCACCCCCAGCGGGAGATATACGCAGTATTTT	CASTPSGRYTQYF
TRBV20-1	TRBJ1-2	TRBD1	TGCAGTGTTTTTCCGGGACAGGCTAACTATGGCTACACCTTC	CSVFPGQANYGYTF